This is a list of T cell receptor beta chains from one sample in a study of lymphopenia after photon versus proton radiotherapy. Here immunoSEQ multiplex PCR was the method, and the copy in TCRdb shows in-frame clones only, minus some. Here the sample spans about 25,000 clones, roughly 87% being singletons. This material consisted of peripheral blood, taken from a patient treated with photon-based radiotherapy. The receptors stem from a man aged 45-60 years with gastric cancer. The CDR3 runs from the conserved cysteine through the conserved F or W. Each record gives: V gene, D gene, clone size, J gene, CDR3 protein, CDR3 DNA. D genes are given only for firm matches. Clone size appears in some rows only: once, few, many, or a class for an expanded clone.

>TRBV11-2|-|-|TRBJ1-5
CASSFSGGHPQHF
TGTGCCAGCAGCTTCAGTGGGGGACACCCCCAGCATTTT
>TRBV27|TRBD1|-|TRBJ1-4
CASSPGKNRGSGNEKLFF
TGTGCCAGCAGTCCCGGCAAAAACAGGGGGTCTGGTAATGAAAAACTGTTTTTT
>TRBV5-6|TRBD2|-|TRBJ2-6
CASSSGLAGGNSGANVLTF
TGTGCCAGCAGCTCGGGACTAGCGGGGGGAAACTCTGGGGCCAACGTCCTGACTTTC
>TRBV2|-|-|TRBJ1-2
CASSEVLYRGDGYTF
TGTGCCAGCAGTGAAGTTTTATATCGGGGCGATGGCTACACCTTC
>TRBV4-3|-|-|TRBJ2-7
CASSQEGRGFYEQYF
TGCGCCAGCAGCCAAGAAGGAAGGGGTTTCTACGAGCAGTACTTC
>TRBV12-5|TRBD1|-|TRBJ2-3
CASGAGDSPTDTQYF
TGTGCTAGTGGTGCTGGGGACAGCCCCACAGATACGCAGTATTTT
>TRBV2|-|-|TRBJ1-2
CAREALVYGYTF
TGTGCCAGAGAAGCGTTAGTCTATGGCTACACCTTC
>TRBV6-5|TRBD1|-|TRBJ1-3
CASSYRTGGGNTIYF
TGTGCCAGCAGTTACCGGACAGGGGGAGGAAACACCATATATTTT
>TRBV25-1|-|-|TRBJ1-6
CASSEYQESPLHF
TGTGCCAGCAGTGAATATCAAGAATCACCCCTCCACTTT
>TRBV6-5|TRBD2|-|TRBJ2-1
CASSYLRAGGGNEQFF
TGTGCCAGCAGTTACCTGAGAGCGGGGGGAGGCAATGAGCAGTTCTTC
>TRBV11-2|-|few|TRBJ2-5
CASSLGQFQETQYF
TGTGCCAGCAGCCTAGGACAGTTCCAAGAGACCCAGTACTTC
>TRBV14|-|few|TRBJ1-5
CASSLSGQPQHF
TGTGCCAGCAGCCTGAGCGGGCAGCCCCAGCATTTT
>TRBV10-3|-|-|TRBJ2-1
CAISALQNEQFF
TGTGCCATCAGTGCCCTGCAAAATGAGCAGTTCTTC
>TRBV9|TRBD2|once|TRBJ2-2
CASSRSLAGGLTGELFF
TGTGCCAGCAGCAGATCCCTAGCGGGGGGCCTCACCGGGGAGCTGTTTTTT
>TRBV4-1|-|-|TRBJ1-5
CASSQGVSNQPQHF
TGCGCCAGCAGCCAAGGAGTTAGCAATCAGCCCCAGCATTTT
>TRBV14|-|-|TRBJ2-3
CASSAKSGSTQYF
TGTGCCAGCAGCGCGAAGTCTGGGAGTACGCAGTATTTT
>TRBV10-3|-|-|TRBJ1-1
CAIRIRTEAFF
TGTGCCATCAGAATCCGCACTGAAGCTTTCTTT
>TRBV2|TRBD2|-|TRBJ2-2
CASSPGTSGGAIGELFF
TGTGCCAGCAGTCCCGGGACTAGCGGGGGGGCAATCGGGGAGCTGTTTTTT
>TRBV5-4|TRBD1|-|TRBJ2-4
CASSPTGTGANIQYF
TGTGCCAGCAGCCCCACCGGGACAGGGGCCAACATTCAGTACTTC
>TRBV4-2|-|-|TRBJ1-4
CASSQEGPGARTNEKLFF
TGTGCCAGCAGCCAAGAAGGTCCGGGGGCGCGAACTAATGAAAAACTGTTTTTT
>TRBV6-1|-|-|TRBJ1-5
CASSEGWGNQPQHF
TGTGCCAGCAGTGAGGGCTGGGGCAATCAGCCCCAGCATTTT
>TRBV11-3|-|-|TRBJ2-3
CASSLGTRSADTQYF
TGTGCCAGCAGCTTGGGTACTAGGTCGGCAGATACGCAGTATTTT
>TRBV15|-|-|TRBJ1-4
CATSREGLGEKLFF
TGTGCCACCAGCAGAGAAGGTTTAGGTGAAAAACTGTTTTTT
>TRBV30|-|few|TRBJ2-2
CAWGFSGELFF
TGTGCCTGGGGGTTTAGCGGGGAGCTGTTTTTT
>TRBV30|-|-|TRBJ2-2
CAWTAAGANTGELFF
TGTGCCTGGACTGCGGCGGGGGCTAACACCGGGGAGCTGTTTTTT
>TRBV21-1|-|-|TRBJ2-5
CASLPSPPNKAGGQETQYF
TGTGCCAGCCTCCCGAGCCCCCCGAATAAAGCGGGGGGGCAAGAGACCCAGTACTTC
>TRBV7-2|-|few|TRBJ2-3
CASSLGVGLDTQYF
TGTGCCAGCAGCTTAGGGGTTGGGTTAGATACGCAGTATTTT
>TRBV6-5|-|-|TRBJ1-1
CASGVDKNTEAFF
TGTGCCAGCGGAGTGGACAAGAACACTGAAGCTTTCTTT
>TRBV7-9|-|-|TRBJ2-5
CASTQSGGRETQYF
TGTGCCAGCACCCAGTCCGGGGGGCGAGAGACCCAGTACTTC
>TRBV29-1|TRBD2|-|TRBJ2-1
CSVKTLAETEQFF
TGCAGCGTGAAGACACTAGCGGAAACGGAGCAGTTCTTC
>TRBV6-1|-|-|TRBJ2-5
CASSEGPYQETQYF
TGTGCCAGCAGTGAAGGACCGTACCAAGAGACCCAGTACTTC
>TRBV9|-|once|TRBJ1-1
CASSVGTNTEAFF
TGTGCCAGCAGCGTAGGGACAAACACTGAAGCTTTCTTT
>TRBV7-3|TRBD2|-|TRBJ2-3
CASSTNGGAEDTQYF
TGTGCCAGCAGCACAAACGGGGGGGCTGAAGATACGCAGTATTTT
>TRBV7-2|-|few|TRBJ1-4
CASSLWAGQFNEKLFF
TGTGCCAGCAGCTTATGGGCCGGACAGTTCAATGAAAAACTGTTTTTT
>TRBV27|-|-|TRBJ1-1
CASSLSRGTEAFF
TGTGCCAGCAGTTTAAGCAGGGGCACTGAAGCTTTCTTT
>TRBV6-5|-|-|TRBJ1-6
CATRASSYNSPLHF
TGTGCCACCAGGGCGAGCTCCTATAATTCACCCCTCCACTTT
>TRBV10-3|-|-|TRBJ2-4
CAISDEGSKNIQYF
TGTGCCATCAGTGACGAAGGGTCCAAAAACATTCAGTACTTC
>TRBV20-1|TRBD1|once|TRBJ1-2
CSARTGAGYTF
TGCAGTGCCCGGACAGGGGCTGGCTACACCTTC
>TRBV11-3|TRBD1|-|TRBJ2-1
CASSPERQGRNEQFF
TGTGCCAGCAGCCCAGAAAGACAGGGGCGCAATGAGCAGTTCTTC
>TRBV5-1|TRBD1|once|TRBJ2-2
CASSLGPGQGSGELFF
TGCGCCAGCAGCTTGGGGCCGGGACAGGGTTCCGGGGAGCTGTTTTTT
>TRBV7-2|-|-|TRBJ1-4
CASSLAEGSLFF
TGTGCCAGCAGCTTAGCCGAAGGATCACTGTTTTTT
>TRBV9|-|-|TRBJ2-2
CASSVNPTGTGELFF
TGTGCCAGCAGCGTAAACCCAACCGGGACCGGGGAGCTGTTTTTT
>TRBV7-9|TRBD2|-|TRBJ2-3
CASSSLAGGLQYF
TGTGCCAGCAGCTCTTTAGCGGGGGGCTTGCAGTATTTT
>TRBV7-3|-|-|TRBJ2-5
CASSPGVQGPSQETQYF
TGTGCCAGCAGCCCTGGCGTACAGGGCCCTTCCCAAGAGACCCAGTACTTC
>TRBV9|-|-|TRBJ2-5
CASSPAGSVETQYF
TGTGCCAGCAGCCCCGCGGGGAGCGTCGAGACCCAGTACTTC
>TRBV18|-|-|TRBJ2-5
CASSPTPGRLSGTQYF
TGTGCCAGCTCACCAACCCCAGGGCGGTTGTCCGGGACCCAGTACTTC
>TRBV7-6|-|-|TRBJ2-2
CASSLGDTGELFF
TGTGCCAGCAGCTTAGGCGACACCGGGGAGCTGTTTTTT